This T cell receptor beta chain was found in a study of OX40 agonist ivuxolimab in advanced cancers. Overall study context: An agonistic human IgG2 monoclonal antibody against OX40 (CD134) was given. Study-level points and caveats: Clonal expansion by week 6 occurred in CD4+ and CD8+ blood T cells (at 0.1 to 3.0 mg/kg).

The germline V and J ends were trimmed by 3 bases and 2 bases, with 13 bases remaining between them. The CDR3 has 15 residues. Germline CDR1 and CDR2: PRHDT and FYEKMQ (reference sequence). A remark on this clone: Its antigen remains unidentified.

Sequencing used immunoSEQ multiplex PCR; TCRdb keeps in-frame clones, though not all of them. The sample holds about 46,000 clones; around 89% are singletons and the top ten take roughly 12%. Autoimmune disease history or systemic immunosuppression disqualified patients. This material consisted of CD4+ or CD8+ T cells sorted from blood, taken in a trial of the OX40 agonist ivuxolimab. The receptor's source is an adult with an advanced solid tumor such as melanoma, head and neck, liver or kidney cancer. The rearrangement joins TRBV13 to TRBJ1-2, with D hard to call. The CDR3 loop is CASSFTFGPNYGYTF. The CDR3 DNA sequence: TGTGCCAGCAGCTTTACATTCGGGCCAAACTATGGCTACACCTTC.